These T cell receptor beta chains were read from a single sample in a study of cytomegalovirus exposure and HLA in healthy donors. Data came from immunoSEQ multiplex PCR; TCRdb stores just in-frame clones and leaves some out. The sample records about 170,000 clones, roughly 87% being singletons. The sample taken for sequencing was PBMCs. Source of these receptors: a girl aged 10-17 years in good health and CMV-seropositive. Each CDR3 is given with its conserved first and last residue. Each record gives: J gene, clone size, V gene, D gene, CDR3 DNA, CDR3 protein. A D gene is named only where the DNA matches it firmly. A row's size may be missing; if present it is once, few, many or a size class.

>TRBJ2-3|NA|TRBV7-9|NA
TGTGCCAGCAGGTTAACTCTAGCCGCAGATACGCAGTATTTT
CASRLTLAADTQYF
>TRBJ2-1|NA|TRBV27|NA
TGTGCCACCGGGGATGGCGTCTACTACAATGAGCAGTTCTTC
CATGDGVYYNEQFF
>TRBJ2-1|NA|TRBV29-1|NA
TGCAGCGTGGAGGCCCTAAGGGTCGAGCAGTTCTTC
CSVEALRVEQFF
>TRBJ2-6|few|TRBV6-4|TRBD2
TGTGCCAGCAGTGACTCAGGGACTAGCGGGACAAGCTCTGGGGCCAACGTCCTGACTTTC
CASSDSGTSGTSSGANVLTF
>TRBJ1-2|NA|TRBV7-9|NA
TGTGCCAGCAGCCCCGACAGAAACGTCGGCTACACCTTC
CASSPDRNVGYTF
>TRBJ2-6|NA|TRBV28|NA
TGTGCCAGCAGTTTATTGTCACGACTGCGCTCTGGGGCCAACGTCCTGACTTTC
CASSLLSRLRSGANVLTF
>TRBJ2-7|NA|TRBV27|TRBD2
TGTGCCAGCAGTTGGGGACTAGCGGGAGAGCAGTACTTC
CASSWGLAGEQYF
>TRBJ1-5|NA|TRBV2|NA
TGTGCCAGCAGGGATCCTCAGGTCAATCAGCCCCAGCATTTT
CASRDPQVNQPQHF
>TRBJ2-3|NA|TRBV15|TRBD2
TGTGCCACTAAGGAGACTAGCACCACAGATACGCAGTATTTT
CATKETSTTDTQYF
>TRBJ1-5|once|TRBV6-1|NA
TGTGCCAGCAGTGAAGCCGGTACAGGGTCTCAGCCCCAGCATTTT
CASSEAGTGSQPQHF
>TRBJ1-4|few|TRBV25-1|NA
TGTGCCAGCAGTCGGGGGGCTTACGAAAAACTGTTTTTT
CASSRGAYEKLFF
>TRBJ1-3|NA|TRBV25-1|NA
TGTGCCAGCAGTGTCGACAGACAGTTCTCTGGAAACACCATATATTTT
CASSVDRQFSGNTIYF
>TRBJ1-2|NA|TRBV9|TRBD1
TGTGCCAGCAGCGTAGCAGGGGCAGGGGGAATCTATGGCTACACCTTC
CASSVAGAGGIYGYTF
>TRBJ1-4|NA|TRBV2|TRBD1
TGTGCCAGCAGTGAAGACAGGGGTGCTAATGAAAAACTGTTTTTT
CASSEDRGANEKLFF
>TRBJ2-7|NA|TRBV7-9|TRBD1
TGTGCCAGCAGCTTGGACAGGTTTGACGAGCAGTACTTC
CASSLDRFDEQYF
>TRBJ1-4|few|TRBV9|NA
TGTGCCAGCAGCCGCAGGCCCCTGTCAACTAATGAAAAACTGTTTTTT
CASSRRPLSTNEKLFF
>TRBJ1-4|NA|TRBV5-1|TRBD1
TGCGCCAGCAGCGTGGGACAGCCGTATGAAAAACTGTTTTTT
CASSVGQPYEKLFF
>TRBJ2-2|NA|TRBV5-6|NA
TGTGCCAGCAGCTTTGACAGCCTCGGCACCGGGGAGCTGTTTTTT
CASSFDSLGTGELFF
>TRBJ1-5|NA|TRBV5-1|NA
TGCGCCAGCAGCCCCACTCCCATCCCGGGGATTTATAGCAATCAGCCCCAGCATTTT
CASSPTPIPGIYSNQPQHF
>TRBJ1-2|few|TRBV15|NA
TGTGCCACCAGCAGGCGAAGGGACACTCTCCTCTATAGTGATTCGGGCTACACCTTC
CATSRRRDTLLYSDSGYTF
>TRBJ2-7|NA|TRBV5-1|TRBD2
TGCGCCAGCAGCGTTACTAGCGGGAGGGACCACGAGCAGTACTTC
CASSVTSGRDHEQYF
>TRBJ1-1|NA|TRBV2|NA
TGTGCCAGCAGTGCAACAGCGAACACTGAAGCTTTCTTT
CASSATANTEAFF
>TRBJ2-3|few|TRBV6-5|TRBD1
TGTGCCAGCAGCCGACAGGGCGAGGGGTCAGATACGCAGTATTTT
CASSRQGEGSDTQYF
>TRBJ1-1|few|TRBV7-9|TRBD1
TGTGCCAGCAGCTATAGGACAGGGGCCGAAGCTTTCTTT
CASSYRTGAEAFF
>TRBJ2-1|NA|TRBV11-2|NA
TGTGCCAGCAGCTTAGCCACAGAGCTCAACTACAATGAGCAGTTCTTC
CASSLATELNYNEQFF
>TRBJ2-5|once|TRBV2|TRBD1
TGTGCCAGCATAGGACAGGGTTTAGATCCCCAGTACTTC
CASIGQGLDPQYF
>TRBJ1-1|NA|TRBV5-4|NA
TGTGCCAGCAGCACCCGACAGGCGCTGGACACTGAAGCTTTCTTT
CASSTRQALDTEAFF
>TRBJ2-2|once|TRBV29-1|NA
TGCAGCGTTCAGGTGAACACCGGGGAGCTGTTTTTT
CSVQVNTGELFF
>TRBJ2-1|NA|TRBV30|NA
TGTGCCTGGAGTGGGGTGACAGGTGAGCAGTTCTTC
CAWSGVTGEQFF
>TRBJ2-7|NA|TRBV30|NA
TGTGCCTGGAGTGCCTCGATCGGGAAAAGCTACGAGCAGTACTTC
CAWSASIGKSYEQYF
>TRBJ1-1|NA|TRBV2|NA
TGTGCCGGAGCTCAGGGTGGCACTGAAGCTTTCTTT
CAGAQGGTEAFF
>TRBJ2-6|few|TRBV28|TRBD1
TGTGCCAGCAGCTATTCCCCCCTAGGACAGGTTTCCTCTGGGGCCAACGTCCTGACTTTC
CASSYSPLGQVSSGANVLTF
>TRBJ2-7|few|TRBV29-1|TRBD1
TGCAGCGTTGAAGGGGACAGGGTAGGGGAGCAGTACTTC
CSVEGDRVGEQYF
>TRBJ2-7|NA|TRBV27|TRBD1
TGTGCCAGCAGTACAGGGGTCGCCTACGAGCAGTACTTC
CASSTGVAYEQYF
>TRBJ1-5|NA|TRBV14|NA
TGTGCCAGCAGCCGGGGGGGTTGGCAGCCCCAGCATTTT
CASSRGGWQPQHF
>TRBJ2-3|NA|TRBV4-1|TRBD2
TGCGCCAGCAGACCACCAGGGACTAGCGGGACTAGCACAGATACGCAGTATTTT
CASRPPGTSGTSTDTQYF
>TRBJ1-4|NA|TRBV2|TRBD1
TGTGCCAGCAGTGTTACAGGGGTAAGGGAAAAACTGTTTTTT
CASSVTGVREKLFF
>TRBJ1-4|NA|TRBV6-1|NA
TGTGCCAGCAGTGAGGGTCCGACAGGCGGGAGTGAAAAACTGTTTTTT
CASSEGPTGGSEKLFF
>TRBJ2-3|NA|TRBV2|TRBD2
TGTGCCAGCACCCCAAGGACTAGCGGAAGCACAGATACGCAGTATTTT
CASTPRTSGSTDTQYF
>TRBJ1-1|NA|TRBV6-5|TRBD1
TGTGCCAGCAGTTACTCGATCCAGGGGGGCAACACTGAAGCTTTCTTT
CASSYSIQGGNTEAFF
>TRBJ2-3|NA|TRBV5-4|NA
TGTGCCAGCAGCTTGTTACCCAGTAGCGCAGATACGCAGTATTTT
CASSLLPSSADTQYF
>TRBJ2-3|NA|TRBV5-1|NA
TGCGCCACGTCGGTGGGAAGGGGGGGGCCAGCCACAGATACGCAGTATTTT
CATSVGRGGPATDTQYF
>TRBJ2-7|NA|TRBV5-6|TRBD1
TGTGCCAGCAGCCTCGGACAGGGACTCTACGAGCAGTACTTC
CASSLGQGLYEQYF
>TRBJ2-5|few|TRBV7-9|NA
TGTGCCAGCAGCTCAAACCGGGGTCGAGGGACCCAGTACTTC
CASSSNRGRGTQYF
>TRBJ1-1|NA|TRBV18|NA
TGTGCCAGCTCACCACTTCCCGGGCGGGGGCTGGCGAGGACTGAAGCTTTCTTT
CASSPLPGRGLARTEAFF
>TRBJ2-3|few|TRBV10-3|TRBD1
TGTGCCATCAGCCCACACCGACAGGGGCTCACAGATACGCAGTATTTT
CAISPHRQGLTDTQYF
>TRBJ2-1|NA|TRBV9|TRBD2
TGTGCCAGCAGCGTACTAGCGGGCCCGTACAATGAGCAGTTCTTC
CASSVLAGPYNEQFF
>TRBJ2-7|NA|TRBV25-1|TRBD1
TGTGCCAGCGGCAGTGCGGACAGGGGTGTTTACGAGCAGTACTTC
CASGSADRGVYEQYF
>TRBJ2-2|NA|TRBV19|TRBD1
TGTGCCAGTAGTGTCCCCCGGGACAGGGTTAACACCGGGGAGCTGTTTTTT
CASSVPRDRVNTGELFF
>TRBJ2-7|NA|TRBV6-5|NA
TGTGCCAGCAGTTACTCGGCAGGTCCCTACGAGCAGTACTTC
CASSYSAGPYEQYF
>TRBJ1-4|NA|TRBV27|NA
TGTGCCAGCAGTTCAAATGAAAAACTGTTTTTT
CASSSNEKLFF
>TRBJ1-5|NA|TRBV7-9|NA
TGTGCCAGCAGCTTAGGAGGGCTCGGCAATCAGCCCCAGCATTTT
CASSLGGLGNQPQHF
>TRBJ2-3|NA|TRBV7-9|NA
TGTGGGCACGGAGCTAGCACAGATACGCAGTATTTT
CGHGASTDTQYF
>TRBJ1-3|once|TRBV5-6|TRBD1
TGTGCCAGCAGCCCACGACAGGGGGCGTTGGGAAACACCATATATTTT
CASSPRQGALGNTIYF
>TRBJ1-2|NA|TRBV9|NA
TGTGCCAGCAGCGCGACACGCCACCAGGGTCCTAACTATGGCTACACCTTC
CASSATRHQGPNYGYTF
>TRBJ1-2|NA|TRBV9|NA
TGTGCCAGCAGCGTAGCTACAGGAGTTGGCTACACCTTC
CASSVATGVGYTF
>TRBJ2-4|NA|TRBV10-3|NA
TGTGCCATCAGTGATGTCCTAGCCAAAAACATTCAGTACTTC
CAISDVLAKNIQYF
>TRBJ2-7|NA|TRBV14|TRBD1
TGTGCCAGCAGCCAGGCCACACAGGGGGCTGTACCCTACGAGCAGTACTTC
CASSQATQGAVPYEQYF
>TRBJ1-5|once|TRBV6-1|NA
TGTGCCAGCAGTGAAGGTAGCTTGTATCAGCCCCAGCATTTT
CASSEGSLYQPQHF